Listed here are 22 T cell receptor beta chains from one sample, sequenced in a study of post-analysis software for immune sequencing data. Their antigen targets remain unknown. Study-level results: Five or six TRBV segments, TRBV5-6, TRBV5-1 and TRBV20-1 among them, were found more frequent in patients than controls.

TCR beta libraries were prepared from cDNA with unique molecular identifiers. TCRdb re-called the PCR reads through MiXCR, storing one row per CDR3 protein. The sample gives about 200,000 distinct CDR3 sequences, approximately 29% of which show up once; nearly 3.5% is in the top ten. Specimen: blood. These receptors were collected from a girl younger than 18 with multiple sclerosis.

At least ten counts were recorded for this clonotype. The rearrangement uses TRBV7-2 and TRBJ2-3; 12 bases align to TRBD2. J was trimmed by 3 bases and V by 5 bases; bases with no gene match: 6. The CDR3 loop spans 16 amino acids. The V gene's germline CDR1 is SGHTA and CDR2 FQGNSA. The CDR3 here is CASSVGGLAGTDTQYF. CDR3 nucleotides: TGTGCCAGCAGCGTGGGAGGACTAGCGGGGACAGATACGCAGTATTTT.

This clonotype has just a few counts. The V call is TRBV5-1, the J call TRBJ1-4, with TRBD1 identical over 8 bases. The CDR3 runs to 15 residues. Germline V gene lookup returns CDR1 SGHRS and CDR2 YFSETQ. V was clipped by 2 bases and J by 7 bases; unmatched bases: 7. The CDR3 bases are TGCGCCAGCAGCTTAACAGGGGGGGCTCGTGAAAAACTGTTTTTT. Amino acid sequence: CASSLTGGAREKLFF. The variable domain in full, with the rest retrieved from reference TRBV5-1 and TRBJ1-4, is KAGVTQTPRYLIKTRGQQVTLSCSPISGHRSVSWYQQTPGQGLQFLFEYFSETQRNKGNFPGRFSGRQFSNSRSEMNVSTLELGDSALYLCASSLTGGAREKLFFGSGTQLSVL.

This clonotype was observed many times. The rearrangement uses TRBV5-1 and TRBJ2-7; 8 nucleotides match TRBD1. The germline V gene encodes CDR1 SGHRS and CDR2 YFSETQ. This CDR3 is built from 14 residues. V gave up 4 bases and J gave up 2 bases; unmatched junction bases: 5. For the CDR3, the DNA is TGCGCCAGCAGCCTCCAGGGACAGGCCTACGAGCAGTACTTC. Amino acids: CASSLQGQAYEQYF.

The chain uses TRBV5-1 and TRBJ1-1, with D possibly matching TRBD1 (6 bases). Germline assignment: CDR1 SGHRS and CDR2 YFSETQ. This CDR3 is 13 amino acids long. The V end lost 4 bases, the J end lost 3 bases, and 10 bases lay between the germline ends. CDR3 bases: TGCGCCAGCAGCACAGGGATGGACACTGAAGCTTTCTTT. It yields the protein CASSTGMDTEAFF.

This clonotype was picked up many times. The chain has TRBV10-3 and TRBJ2-5; possible D gene TRBD1, 6 bases. Germline V lookup: CDR1 ENHRY, CDR2 SYGVKD. The CDR3 contains 15 residues. Between the trimmed V and J ends, which lost 3 bases and 2 bases, there was a span of 13 bases. The CDR3 coding sequence is TGTGCCATCAGTGAACTCCCGGGGACACAAGAGACCCAGTACTTC. Encoded protein: CAISELPGTQETQYF.

This clonotype came up many times. V usage is TRBV5-1 and J usage is TRBJ2-3, with D possibly TRBD1 on 6 matching bases. Trimming removed 3 bases from V and 6 bases from J, with 14 bases in between. CDR1 and CDR2 from the germline V gene are SGHRS and YFSETQ. The CDR3 is made up of 14 amino acids. The CDR3 here is CASSWAGDLDTQYF. In DNA, the CDR3 is TGCGCCAGCAGCTGGGCAGGGGATCTGGATACGCAGTATTTT.

Here the CDR3 reads CASTSVNEQFF. CDR3 nucleotide sequence: TGTGCCAGCACATCTGTCAATGAGCAGTTCTTC. This sequence joins TRBV2 and TRBJ2-1; no definite D call. The CDR3 has 11 amino acids. The V and J ends lost 7 bases and 6 bases respectively, with 7 bases between them. The germline CDR1 and CDR2 sequences are SNHLY and FYNNEI.

There are many counts of this clonotype. The rearrangement joins TRBV6-5 to TRBJ1-5; unclear D gene. Germline V gene lookup returns CDR1 MNHEY and CDR2 SVGAGI. This CDR3 is 14 amino acids long. V was trimmed by 6 bases and J by 1 base, leaving 10 bases between them. The CDR3 region has the DNA TGTGCCAGCAGATCTGGTGGGAGCAATCAGCCCCAGCATTTT. Protein: CASRSGGSNQPQHF.

The J gene is TRBJ1-5, the V gene TRBV12-3 or TRBV12-4; TRBD1 is a possible D gene (5 bases). Trimming pared 0 bases from V and 3 bases from J, leaving 9 bases between. The CDR3 has 15 residues. The CDR3 reads CASSLADINNQPQHF. DNA of the CDR3: TGTGCCAGCAGTTTAGCGGACATTAACAATCAGCCCCAGCATTTT.

V and J are TRBV11-3 and TRBJ1-1; D unresolved. The CDR3 has 13 amino acids. Germline assignment: CDR1 SGHNT and CDR2 YENEEA. The V and J ends lost 3 bases and 1 base respectively, with 6 bases between them. The CDR3 sequence is CASSFNRNTEAFF. The CDR3 DNA follows: TGTGCCAGCAGCTTTAACCGGAACACTGAAGCTTTCTTT.

The chain links TRBV5-6 to TRBJ2-1; TRBD2 might be the D (6 bases). The germline gives CDR1 SGHDT, CDR2 YYEEEE. V gave up 0 bases and J gave up 7 bases, with 14 bases separating them. CDR3 length: 15 amino acids. This CDR3 reads CASSLVIPRGNEQFF. The CDR3 DNA follows: TGTGCCAGCAGCTTGGTAATCCCCCGGGGGAATGAGCAGTTCTTC.

On this clonotype itself: A much more abundant neighbour one base away suggests this may be a read error. The CDR3 DNA reads as TGTGCCAGCAGCTTGGCCGGGACTAGCGTCTACGAGCAGTTCTTC. It is translated as CASSLAGTSVYEQFF. This sequence joins TRBV5-5 and TRBJ2-1, with TRBD2 matching 10 bases. The CDR3 runs 15 residues. Per germline, CDR1 SGHKS and CDR2 YYEKEE (reference sequence). V shed 0 bases, J shed 10 bases, and the junction held 7 bases outside the gene matches.

V and J are TRBV5-1 and TRBJ1-4, with 7 bases lining up with TRBD1. The V and J ends lost 0 bases and 7 bases, in that order; junction bases with no gene match: 6. Germline loops: CDR1 SGHRS, CDR2 YFSETQ. This CDR3 is 15 amino acids long. The CDR3 sequence is CASSLEGGKGEKLFF. CDR3 coding DNA: TGCGCCAGCAGCTTGGAAGGGGGCAAGGGTGAAAAACTGTTTTTT.

To note about this clonotype: This may stem from a read error, because a much larger clone lies one nucleotide away. V is TRBV6-6 and J is TRBJ1-5; the match to TRBD1 covers 9 bases. The CDR3 totals 16 residues. CDR1 MNHNY and CDR2 SVGAGI come from the germline V gene (reference sequence). CDR3 DNA sequence: TGTGCCAGCAGTTTCCGCGGACAGGGGAGCAATCTGCCCCAGCATTTT. Its translation is CASSFRGQGSNLPQHF.

V usage is TRBV11-2 and J usage is TRBJ2-2; D gene uncertain. From germline, CDR1 is SGHAT and CDR2 FQNNGV. The CDR3 consists of 11 residues. Trimming cost V 1 base and J 9 bases, with 3 bases left between them. The chain's CDR3 is CASSLGRELFF. The DNA for the CDR3 is TGTGCCAGCAGCTTAGGCCGGGAGCTGTTTTTT.

This sequence joins TRBV2 and TRBJ2-7; D is undetermined. In germline, CDR1 is SNHLY, CDR2 FYNNEI. This CDR3 has 14 residues. V lost 2 bases, J lost 0 bases, and 8 bases lay in between. Written as DNA, the CDR3 is TGTGCCAGCAGTGAACTCAGGAGCTCCTACGAGCAGTACTTC. This codes for CASSELRSSYEQYF.

About this clonotype itself: The conserved phenylalanine or tryptophan normally closing the CDR3 is absent here, so this likely arose from a read error. This chain connects TRBV5-1 to TRBJ2-7; 14 positions agree with TRBD2. Germline V lookup: CDR1 SGHRS, CDR2 YFSETQ. Trimming took 3 bases from V and 7 from J; bases not matched to a gene: 12. The CDR3 has 17 residues. CDR3 loop: CASSSLPGTSGGLEQYC. The CDR3, as DNA: TGCGCCAGCAGCTCACTCCCCGGGACTAGCGGGGGACTGGAGCAGTACTGC.

This clonotype was seen at least ten times. The chain combines TRBV5-1 with TRBJ2-3; D is unresolved. The CDR3 consists of 13 residues. The germline V gene has CDR1 SGHRS and CDR2 YFSETQ. V shed 0 bases and J shed 0 bases, with 2 bases lying between them. The CDR3 region is CASSLDSTDTQYF. The CDR3 DNA reads TGCGCCAGCAGCTTGGATAGCACAGATACGCAGTATTTT. Variable domain in full (rest from reference TRBV5-1 and TRBJ2-3): KAGVTQTPRYLIKTRGQQVTLSCSPISGHRSVSWYQQTPGQGLQFLFEYFSETQRNKGNFPGRFSGRQFSNSRSEMNVSTLELGDSALYLCASSLDSTDTQYFGPGTRLTVL.

The chain recombines TRBV5-6 with TRBJ1-1; D is uncertain. Trimming left V 4 bases short and J 4 bases short, with 17 bases between. CDR1 is SGHDT and CDR2 is YYEEEE in the germline V gene. The CDR3 has 15 amino acids. CDR3 DNA: TGTGCCAGCAGCGTAGCGACAAGGCCGAGCACTGAAGCTTTCTTT. This encodes CASSVATRPSTEAFF. Supplemented by reference TRBV5-6 and TRBJ1-1, the full variable domain reads DAGVTQSPTHLIKTRGQQVTLRCSPKSGHDTVSWYQQALGQGPQFIFQYYEEEERQRGNFPDRFSGHQFPNYSSELNVNALLLGDSALYLCASSVATRPSTEAFFGQGTRLTVV.

The rearrangement links TRBV24-1 to TRBJ2-1, with 12 bases lining up with TRBD2. The CDR3 covers 21 residues. Germline-derived CDR1 and CDR2 are KGHDR and SFDVKD. Germline trimming cut 5 bases from V and 0 bases from J; bases unmatched to any gene: 16. Written as DNA, the CDR3 is TGTGCCACCAGTGGAACATTACCCGGAACTAGCGGGAGGACCTCCTACAATGAGCAGTTCTTC. It encodes CATSGTLPGTSGRTSYNEQFF.

J is TRBJ1-1 and V is TRBV4-1; no firm D call. Trimming removed 4 bases from V and 6 bases from J, with 18 bases in between. Germline CDR1 and CDR2: MGHRA and YSYEKL. This CDR3 has 15 amino acids. Written as DNA, the CDR3 is TGCGCCAGCAGCCCCGTTGGGTCTCCAAGGGCTGAAGCTTTCTTT. Residues: CASSPVGSPRAEAFF.

This clonotype is medium-sized (0.01 to 0.1%) in the sample. The J gene is TRBJ2-7, the V gene TRBV15; 10 bases are a match to TRBD2. CDR1 and CDR2 (germline): LNHNV, YYDKDF (reference sequence). This CDR3 comprises 17 residues. The V segment lost 3 bases and the J segment 0 bases; nucleotides outside the gene matches: 8. CDR3 loop: CATSRDRLAGSSYEQYF. The CDR3 DNA reads as TGTGCCACCAGCAGGGATCGACTAGCGGGCAGCTCCTACGAGCAGTACTTC. Combining the CDR3 with reference TRBV15 and TRBJ2-7 gives the whole variable domain DAMVIQNPRYQVTQFGKPVTLSCSQTLNHNVMYWYQQKSSQAPKLLFHYYDKDFNNEADTPDNFQSRRPNTSFCFLDIRSPGLGDTAMYLCATSRDRLAGSSYEQYFGPGTRLTVT.